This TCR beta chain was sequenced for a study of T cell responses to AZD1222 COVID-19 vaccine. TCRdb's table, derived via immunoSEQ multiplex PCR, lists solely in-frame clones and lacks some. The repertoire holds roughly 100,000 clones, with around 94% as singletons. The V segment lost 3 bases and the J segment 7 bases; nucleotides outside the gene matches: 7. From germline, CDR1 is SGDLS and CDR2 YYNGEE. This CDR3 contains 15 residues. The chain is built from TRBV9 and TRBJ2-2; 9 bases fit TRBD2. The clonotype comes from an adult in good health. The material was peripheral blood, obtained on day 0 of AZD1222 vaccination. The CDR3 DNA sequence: TGTGCCAGCAGCGCTACCATAGCGGGGGACGGGGAGCTGTTTTTT. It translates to CASSATIAGDGELFF. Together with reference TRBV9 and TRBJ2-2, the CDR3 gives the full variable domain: DSGVTQTPKHLITATGQRVTLRCSPRSGDLSVYWYQQSLDQGLQFLIQYYNGEERAKGNILERFSAQQFPDLHSELNLSSLELGDSALYFCASSATIAGDGELFFGEGSRLTVL.